Listed below are T cell receptor beta chains from one sample, sequenced in a study of T-cell memory formation after mild COVID-19. TCRdb re-called the 5' RACE reads through MiXCR, storing one row per CDR3 protein. Of some 43,000 distinct CDR3 sequences in the sample, 6.1% were seen once. The source material was PBMCs or a T cell subset sorted from them (not recorded which). These receptors all stem from an adult who had mild COVID-19 (a few samples of this study predate the infection). Cell type and time point are not known. Both conserved end residues are part of each CDR3.

V gene: TRBV5-1; J gene: TRBJ1-2; CDR3 protein: CASSLAPPGAGYTF
V gene: TRBV2; J gene: TRBJ2-3; CDR3 protein: CASNEYRSTDTQYF
V gene: TRBV4-3; J gene: TRBJ1-4; CDR3 protein: CASSLGVATNEKLFF
V gene: TRBV6-5; J gene: TRBJ2-7; CDR3 protein: CASSYSYKAGVAYEQYF
V gene: TRBV9; J gene: TRBJ2-7; CDR3 protein: CASSVEGQFYEQYF
V gene: TRBV6-1; J gene: TRBJ2-5; CDR3 protein: CASMHEETQYF
V gene: TRBV11-2; J gene: TRBJ2-4; CDR3 protein: CASSPGTVTPFSKYKNIQYF
V gene: TRBV28; J gene: TRBJ2-7; CDR3 protein: CASSLLTGGLAVLYEQYF
V gene: TRBV4-1; J gene: TRBJ1-2; CDR3 protein: CASSQGRTRWGYTF
V gene: TRBV7-9; J gene: TRBJ2-1; CDR3 protein: CASSSRGRREGSSYNEQFF